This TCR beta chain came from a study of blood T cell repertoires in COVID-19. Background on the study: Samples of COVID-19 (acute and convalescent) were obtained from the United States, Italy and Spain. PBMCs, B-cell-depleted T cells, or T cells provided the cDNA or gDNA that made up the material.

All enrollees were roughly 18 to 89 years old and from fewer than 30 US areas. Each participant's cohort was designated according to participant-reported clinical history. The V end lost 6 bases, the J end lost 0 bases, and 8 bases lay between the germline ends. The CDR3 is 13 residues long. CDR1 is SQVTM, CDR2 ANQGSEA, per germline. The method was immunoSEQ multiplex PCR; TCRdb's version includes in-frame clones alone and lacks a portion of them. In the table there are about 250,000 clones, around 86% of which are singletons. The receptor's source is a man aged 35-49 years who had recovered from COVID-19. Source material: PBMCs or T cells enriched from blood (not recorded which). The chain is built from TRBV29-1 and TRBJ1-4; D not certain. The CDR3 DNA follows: TGCAGCGTCTGGACTGCAACTAATGAAAAACTGTTTTTT. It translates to CSVWTATNEKLFF.